This T cell receptor beta chain is drawn from a study of patients and donors after allogeneic stem cell transplantation. The CDR3 sequence is 13 residues long. Germline CDR1 and CDR2: MDHEN and SYDVKM. V lost 5 bases and J 1 base, leaving 8 bases between the germline ends. Via MiXCR, TCRdb re-called the RT-PCR reads, giving one row per CDR3 protein. The data contain about 90,000 distinct CDR3 sequences, around 48% of them singletons. This clonotype was counted a few times. The chain combines TRBV28 with TRBJ1-1, with no clear D. The clonotype was recovered from a human donor who was either an allogeneic HSCT recipient or a stem cell or donor lymphocyte infusion donor (not recorded which). It is not recorded whose cells these are; they may come from a transplant donor. The sample was blood, either unsorted or a sorted T cell fraction (not recorded which). The CDR3: CASSITANTEAFF. The CDR3 region has the DNA TGTGCCAGCAGTATAACAGCGAACACTGAAGCTTTCTTT. Filled out from reference TRBV28 and TRBJ1-1, the complete variable domain reads DVKVTQSSRYLVKRTGEKVFLECVQDMDHENMFWYRQDPGLGLRLIYFSYDVKMKEKGDIPEGYSVSREKKERFSLILESASTNQTSMYLCASSITANTEAFFGQGTRLTVV.